Reported below is one TCR beta chain. Its target is unknown. The source of the sample is a study of cytomegalovirus exposure and HLA in healthy donors. Study details: Samples from HLA-typed donors yielded approximately 80 million unique TCRs in an early data release.

PCR primers comprised 60 Vbeta and 13 Jbeta primers. TCRdb's table, derived via immunoSEQ multiplex PCR, lists solely in-frame clones and lacks some. The specimen's table records some 67,000 clones. V was clipped by 5 bases and J by 6 bases, with 16 bases between them. This CDR3 has 14 amino acids. Looked up from germline, CDR1 is MNHEY and CDR2 is SMNVEV (reference sequence). Study results and limitations: Whilst most TCR sequences proved rare, a subset of public TCRs occurred across many donors.

J is TRBJ1-1 and V is TRBV27, with a tentative D call TRBD1 (5 bases). The source of this sequence is a woman aged 30 to 39 in good health and CMV-seronegative. Sequencing used PBMCs. In nucleotides, the CDR3 is TGTGCCAGCAGTCAAGCAGTGGGGGGGGCTGAAGCTTTCTTT. It is translated as CASSQAVGGAEAFF.